This TCR beta chain was sequenced during a study of T cell clonality in common variable immunodeficiency. CVID subjects were neither ill nor on immunomodulatory or immunosuppressive medication at sampling. Measured with immunoSEQ multiplex PCR; TCRdb has only the in-frame clones, and not every one. The data show roughly 7,300 clones, with none appearing a single time. V lost 6 bases to trimming and J lost 7 bases, with 14 bases between them. CDR3 length equals 13 residues. From germline, CDR1 is SGHTA and CDR2 FQGTGA. Study outcomes and limitations: What drives increased CVID clonality needs T cell subpopulation sequencing. In common variable immunodeficiency, TCR beta chains reportedly carried fewer deletions and N-nucleotide insertions. Patient heterogeneity in the CVID cohort limited correlations between repertoire features and clinical complications. CVID subjects shared fewer TCRbeta clones than healthy controls did.

This clone has a handful of counts. Its antigen remains unidentified. The missing CDR3 end, 3 residues past where the read stops, is filled in from the germline J gene. The receptor's source is a human donor with common variable immunodeficiency. The chain has TRBV7-3 and TRBJ2-3, with a weak D call TRBD1 (6 bases). Sequencing input: peripheral blood mononuclear cells. Partial CDR3 DNA: TGTGCCAGCAGTTCAAACAGGGAAAATACG. Its protein is CASSSNRENT. The entire CDR3 protein is CASSSNRENTQYF.